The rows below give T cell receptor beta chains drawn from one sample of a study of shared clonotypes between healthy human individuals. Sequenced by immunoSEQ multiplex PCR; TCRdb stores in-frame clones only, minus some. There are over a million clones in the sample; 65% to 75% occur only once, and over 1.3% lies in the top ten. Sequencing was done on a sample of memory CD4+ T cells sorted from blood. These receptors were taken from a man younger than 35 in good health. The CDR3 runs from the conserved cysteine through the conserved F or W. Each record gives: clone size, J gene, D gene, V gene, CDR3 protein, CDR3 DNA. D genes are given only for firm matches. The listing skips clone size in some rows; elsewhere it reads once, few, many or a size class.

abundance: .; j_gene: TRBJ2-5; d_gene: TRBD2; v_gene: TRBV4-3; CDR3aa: CASSQGTSGETQYF; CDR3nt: TGCGCCAGCAGCCAAGGGACTAGCGGGGAGACCCAGTACTTC
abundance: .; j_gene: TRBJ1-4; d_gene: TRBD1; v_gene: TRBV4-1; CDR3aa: CASSRIRDSENEKLFF; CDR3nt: TGCGCCAGCAGCCGGATCCGGGACAGCGAGAATGAAAAACTGTTTTTT
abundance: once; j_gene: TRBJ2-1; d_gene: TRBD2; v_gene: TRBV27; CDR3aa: CASSSPGLAGLPGNEQFF; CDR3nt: TGTGCCAGCAGTTCCCCAGGGCTAGCGGGATTACCCGGGAATGAGCAGTTCTTC
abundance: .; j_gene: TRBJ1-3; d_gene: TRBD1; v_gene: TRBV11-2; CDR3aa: CASSLRQGTSGNTIYF; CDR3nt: TGTGCCAGCAGCCTCCGACAGGGCACCTCTGGAAACACCATATATTTT
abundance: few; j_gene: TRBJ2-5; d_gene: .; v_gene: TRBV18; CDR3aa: CASSQNRDETQYF; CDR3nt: TGTGCCAGCTCACAAAACAGGGATGAGACCCAGTACTTC
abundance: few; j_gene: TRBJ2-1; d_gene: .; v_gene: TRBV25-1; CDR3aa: CASRIYNEQFF; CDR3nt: TGTGCCAGCAGGATCTACAATGAGCAGTTCTTC
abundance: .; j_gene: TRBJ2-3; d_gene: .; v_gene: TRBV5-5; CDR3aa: CASSKGIRGLTDTQYF; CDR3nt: TGTGCCAGCAGCAAGGGGATCCGGGGGCTCACAGATACGCAGTATTTT
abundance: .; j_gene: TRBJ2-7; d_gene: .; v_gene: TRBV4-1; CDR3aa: CASSQGLGQPYEQYF; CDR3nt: TGCGCCAGCAGCCAAGGTCTGGGACAACCCTACGAGCAGTACTTC
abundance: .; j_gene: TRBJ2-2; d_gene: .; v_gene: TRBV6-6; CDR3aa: CASTDRLALMGELFF; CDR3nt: TGTGCCAGCACCGACCGCCTAGCGCTTATGGGGGAGCTGTTTTTT
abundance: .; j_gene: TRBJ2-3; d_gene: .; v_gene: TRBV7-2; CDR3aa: CASSLKGGGSTDTQYF; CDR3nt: TGTGCCAGCAGCTTAAAGGGGGGCGGTAGCACAGATACGCAGTATTTT
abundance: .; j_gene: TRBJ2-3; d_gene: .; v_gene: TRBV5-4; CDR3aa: CASSSVGGGFGQYF; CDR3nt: TGTGCCAGCAGCTCGGTCGGGGGCGGATTTGGGCAGTATTTT
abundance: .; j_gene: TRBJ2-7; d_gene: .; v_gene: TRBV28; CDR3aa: CATSTIYEQYF; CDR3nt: TGTGCCACCTCAACCATCTACGAGCAGTACTTC
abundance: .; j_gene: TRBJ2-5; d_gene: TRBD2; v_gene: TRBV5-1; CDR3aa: CASSLGGTSVTETQYF; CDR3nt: TGCGCCAGCAGCTTGGGGGGTACTAGCGTAACAGAGACCCAGTACTTC
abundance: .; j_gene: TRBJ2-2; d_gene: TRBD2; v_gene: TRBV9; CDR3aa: CASDGTSGGTNTGELFF; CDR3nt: TGTGCCAGCGATGGGACTAGCGGGGGTACGAACACCGGGGAGCTGTTTTTT
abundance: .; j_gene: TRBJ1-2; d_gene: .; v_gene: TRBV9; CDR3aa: CASSVEGTAYGYTF; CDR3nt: TGTGCCAGCAGCGTAGAAGGGACTGCTTATGGCTACACCTTC